This T cell receptor beta chain was retrieved from a study of control samples from healthy donors and cancer patients. The CDR3 runs to 12 residues. V lost 4 bases, J lost 6 bases, and 1 base stayed unmatched. The germline V gene has CDR1 LGHDT and CDR2 YNNKEL (reference sequence). Libraries were prepared by immunoSEQ multiplex PCR; TCRdb keeps only in-frame clonotypes and omits some of them. The table shows under 75,000 clones, with roughly nine tenths occurring only once. The source of this sequence is a woman between 50 and 59 years old with colorectal cancer. The specimen sequenced was PBMCs. The gene calls are TRBV3-1 (or the pseudogene TRBV3-2) and TRBJ1-1, with 8 positions matching TRBD1. The CDR3 region has the DNA TGTGCCAGCAGCCCGACAGGGGCTGAAGCTTTCTTT. Translating it yields CASSPTGAEAFF.